The text below deals with one TCR beta chain. Its antigen is undetermined. These data are taken from a study of T cells in localized non-small cell lung cancer. Per germline, CDR1 SEHNR and CDR2 FQNEAQ (reference sequence). This CDR3 region has 14 residues. The V end was cut by 4 bases, the J end by 0 bases, with 6 bases between. The assay was immunoSEQ multiplex PCR, and TCRdb's table has in-frame clones only and misses some. Among roughly 58,000 clones listed, roughly 80% were seen once. Findings of the study overall: Clonality of T cells reached its maximum in uninvolved adjacent lung, surpassing tumor. There was an association of higher blood T cell density with longer overall survival. Appearances in adjacent lung were noted for a median approximately 61 of the top 100 tumor clones.

The source is a man aged 40 to 69 with stage II lung adenocarcinoma. The specimen comprised PBMCs, sampled before any cancer treatment. The chain uses TRBV7-9 and TRBJ1-4; D ambiguous. CDR3 residues: CASSSRATNEKLFF. The CDR3 DNA follows: TGTGCCAGCAGCTCCCGGGCAACTAATGAAAAACTGTTTTTT.